This T cell receptor beta chain was recovered during a study of T cell repertoires in ileal Crohn's disease. About the study: Median disease duration was nearly eight years; 35% to 45% smoked at surgery. Whole-study findings and limits: Endoscopic recurrence occurred in every patient whose clonality exceeded 26.8%.

Data came from immunoSEQ multiplex PCR; TCRdb stores just in-frame clones and leaves some out. The data contain a few thousand clones, approximately 91% of them singletons. On this clone: Antigen unknown.

Germline loops: CDR1 SGDLS, CDR2 YYNGEE. V was cut by 3 bases and J by 5 bases, with 6 bases left in between. The CDR3 has 13 amino acids. The sample taken for sequencing was ileal tissue. The sequence came from an adult with Crohn's disease. This chain links TRBV9 with TRBJ1-6; D gene unclear. For the CDR3, the DNA is TGTGCCAGCAGCGCGGATCATAATTCACCCCTCCACTTT. Amino acids: CASSADHNSPLHF.